This T cell receptor beta chain appears in the sequencing data of a study of PD-1 blockade in classical Hodgkin lymphoma. Study summary: Patients were dosed intravenously with nivolumab at 3 mg/kg every 2 weeks.

The time point: cycle 4 day 1 (C4D1), after five to seven weeks of nivolumab. Brentuximab vedotin exposure varied, and every patient relapsed after autologous stem cell transplantation. The study purified CD4+ T cells from thawed PBMCs using magnetic negative selection. Study outcomes and limitations: Complete responders' diversity at baseline resembled that of newly diagnosed patients. Newly diagnosed patients had baseline TCR diversity that was reportedly lower than that of healthy donors.

The protocol was immunoSEQ multiplex PCR, while the TCRdb copy is restricted to in-frame clones and leaves out a portion. Of 30,000 or so clones in the sample, roughly nine tenths were seen once. To note about this clone: The antigen remains undetermined.

The source is a human donor with classical Hodgkin lymphoma. The specimen was CD4+ T cells from blood, collected before the fourth cycle of nivolumab.

CDR3 protein: CASSPRSAARGTSGRYEQYF. DNA for the CDR3: TGTGCCAGCTCACCCCGCTCCGCGGCCCGCGGGACTAGCGGGAGGTACGAGCAGTACTTC. The chain has TRBV18 and TRBJ2-7; the match to TRBD2 covers 15 bases. Germline-derived CDR1 and CDR2 are KGHSH and LQKENI. The V and J ends lost 3 bases and 4 bases, in that order; junction bases with no gene match: 16. The CDR3 is made up of 20 amino acids. Supplemented by reference TRBV18 and TRBJ2-7, the full variable domain reads NAGVMQNPRHLVRRRGQEARLRCSPMKGHSHVYWYRQLPEEGLKFMVYLQKENIIDESGMPKERFSAEFPKEGPSILRIQQVVRGDSAAYFCASSPRSAARGTSGRYEQYFGPGTRLTVT.